The 27 T cell receptor beta chains reported below all come from one sample, sequenced in a study of beta chain features in type 1 diabetes (dated by TCRdb to between 2017 and 2018). General conclusions and limits of the study: A moderate but significant shortening of TCRB CDR3 length was observed in type 1 diabetes patients in all four CD4+ subsets.

The antigens for these receptors are not known. The library was built by means of the immunoSEQ multiplex PCR assay. The entire amount of isolated RNA was reverse transcribed using the High Capacity cDNA Reverse Transcription Kit, so the sequenced TCRB transcripts were expressed ones. TCRdb mirrors the immuneACCESS table, restricted to in-frame sequences. Some clones are absent from its copies; in checked studies, under half trace to an unresolved V gene, and the reason for the others is unknown. The sample table holds about 400,000 clones, of which roughly an eighth were seen once. Jointly, the top ten make up around 0.01% of the sample. Sequenced sample: naive CD4+ T cells from blood. The cell subset or site label corresponds to: true naive CD4+ T cells. These receptors were collected from a woman aged 18-29 years with type 1 diabetes.

The chain recombines TRBV15 with TRBJ2-3, with a weak D call TRBD1 (5 bases). CDR3 size: 15 residues. Germline V gene sequence: CDR1 LNHNV, CDR2 YYDKDF (reference sequence). V lost 3 bases and J 2 bases, leaving 12 bases between the germline ends. CDR3 coding DNA: TGTGCCACCAGCAGCCCTCCGGACAACACAGATACGCAGTATTTT. This encodes CATSSPPDNTDTQYF.

V gene TRBV5-1 combines with J gene TRBJ2-3; TRBD1 might be the D (6 bases). Germline assignment: CDR1 SGHRS and CDR2 YFSETQ. The V gene lost 4 bases and the J gene lost 4 bases, with 13 bases spanning the gap. This CDR3 has 14 residues. CDR3 nucleotides: TGCGCCAGCAGCAGAACAACAGGGTCAGATACGCAGTATTTT. The encoded protein is CASSRTTGSDTQYF.

This chain connects TRBV11-2 to TRBJ1-5; D might be TRBD1 (5 bases). V dropped 2 bases and J dropped 2 bases, with 16 bases sitting between them. CDR3 length: 17 amino acids. CDR1 and CDR2 (germline): SGHAT, FQNNGV. Here the CDR3 reads CASSLIIGVTGNQPQHF. Written as DNA, the CDR3 is TGTGCCAGCAGCTTAATAATTGGGGTGACAGGCAATCAGCCCCAGCATTTT.

This clone was counted a few times. V is TRBV4-2 and J is TRBJ2-1; 7 nucleotides align to TRBD1. The CDR3 runs 21 residues. Germline assignment: CDR1 LGHNA and CDR2 YNFKEQ. V lost 4 bases to trimming and J lost 0 bases; unmatched junction nucleotides: 21. The CDR3 region is CASSLPPPTGSKGSSYNEQFF. The CDR3 DNA is TGTGCCAGCAGCCTTCCCCCCCCGACAGGGTCTAAGGGGAGCTCCTACAATGAGCAGTTCTTC.

This rearrangement joins TRBV25-1 to TRBJ1-3; TRBD1 is a possible D gene (6 bases). CDR1 is MGHDK and CDR2 is SYGVNS in the germline V gene. The CDR3 loop spans 16 amino acids. V dropped 4 bases and J dropped 2 bases, with 15 bases sitting between them. The CDR3 DNA is TGTGCCAGCAGTGGCCAGGACAGTGGACCTGGAAACACCATATATTTT. As protein: CASSGQDSGPGNTIYF. Full variable domain (missing parts from reference TRBV25-1 and TRBJ1-3): EADIYQTPRYLVIGTGKKITLECSQTMGHDKMYWYQQDPGMELHLIHYSYGVNSTEKGDLSSESTVSRIRTEHFPLTLESARPSHTSQYLCASSGQDSGPGNTIYFGEGSWLTVV.

This clone appeared a few times. This chain connects TRBV4-3 to TRBJ2-2; D is ambiguous. V shed 0 bases and J shed 7 bases, with 15 bases lying between them. CDR3 size: 16 residues. Germline CDR1 is LGHNA and CDR2 is YSLEER. The CDR3 region is CASSQDGQPFDGELFF. CDR3 nucleotide sequence: TGCGCCAGCAGCCAAGATGGGCAGCCTTTCGACGGGGAGCTGTTTTTT.

For the CDR3, the DNA is TGCGCCAGCAGCCCCAGGACTAGCGGGGTAGGGGTCTCCTACAATGAGCAGTTCTTC. Residues: CASSPRTSGVGVSYNEQFF. The chain couples TRBV5-1 to TRBJ2-1, with 12 bases lining up with TRBD2. In germline, CDR1 is SGHRS, CDR2 YFSETQ. Trimming took 4 bases from V and 0 from J; bases not matched to a gene: 11. The CDR3 totals 19 residues.

The chain couples TRBV18 to TRBJ2-7; 12 bases align to TRBD1. CDR3 size: 15 residues. Trimming cost V 1 base and J 7 bases; bases outside gene matches: 5. The germline gives CDR1 KGHSH, CDR2 LQKENI. For the CDR3, the DNA is TGTGCCAGCTCACCACTGGGACAGGGGGCGAAGGAGCAGTACTTC. It is translated as CASSPLGQGAKEQYF.

This clone came up a few times. The chain recombines TRBV18 with TRBJ2-7, with 7 bases fitting TRBD2. The CDR3 covers 14 residues. The V gene's germline CDR1 is KGHSH and CDR2 LQKENI. Germline trimming cut 0 bases from V and 4 bases from J; bases unmatched to any gene: 3. The CDR3, as DNA: TGTGCCAGCTCACCACCGGGAGGGAGGTACGAGCAGTACTTC. Protein sequence: CASSPPGGRYEQYF.

There are a few counts of this clone. The chain has TRBV5-6 and TRBJ2-1; the D gene is possibly TRBD1 (5 bases). The CDR3 length is 14 residues. Germline CDR1 SGHDT, CDR2 YYEEEE. The V gene lost 2 bases and the J gene lost 8 bases, with 14 bases spanning the gap. CDR3 coding DNA: TGTGCCAGCAGCTTAGCAGGGTGGGGCGATGAGCAGTTCTTC. Its translation: CASSLAGWGDEQFF.

The chain is built from TRBV7-2 and TRBJ2-7, with a possible D match to TRBD2 (5 bases). The CDR3 runs 14 residues. Germline values: CDR1 SGHTA, CDR2 FQGNSA. V was trimmed by 3 bases and J by 2 bases, leaving 11 bases between them. CDR3 region: CASSFSRGPYEQYF. The CDR3 nucleotides are TGTGCCAGCAGCTTTTCTAGAGGGCCCTACGAGCAGTACTTC. The full variable domain, its missing parts supplied by reference TRBV7-2 and TRBJ2-7, is GAGVSQSPSNKVTEKGKDVELRCDPISGHTALYWYRQSLGQGLEFLIYFQGNSAPDKSGLPSDRFSAERTGGSVSTLTIQRTQQEDSAVYLCASSFSRGPYEQYFGPGTRLTVT.

This sequence joins TRBV5-1 and TRBJ2-1; possible D gene TRBD2, 5 bases. Trimming took 4 bases from V and 10 from J, leaving 12 bases between them. The CDR3 runs to 12 residues. Looked up from germline, CDR1 is SGHRS and CDR2 is YFSETQ. The CDR3 DNA reads TGCGCCAGCAGCCCAACCCGGGGAGAGCAGTTCTTC. This sequence encodes CASSPTRGEQFF. Based on the CDR3 plus reference TRBV5-1 and TRBJ2-1, the full variable domain is KAGVTQTPRYLIKTRGQQVTLSCSPISGHRSVSWYQQTPGQGLQFLFEYFSETQRNKGNFPGRFSGRQFSNSRSEMNVSTLELGDSALYLCASSPTRGEQFFGPGTRLTVL.

The V gene is TRBV4-2, the J gene TRBJ2-1; 8 nucleotides line up with TRBD2. The CDR3 consists of 16 residues. V lost 1 base to trimming and J lost 1 base; unmatched junction nucleotides: 3. CDR1 is LGHNA and CDR2 is YNFKEQ in the germline V gene. CDR3: CASSQVAGRSYNEQFF. CDR3 bases: TGTGCCAGCAGCCAAGTAGCGGGACGATCCTACAATGAGCAGTTCTTC.

The rearrangement links TRBV6-6 to TRBJ1-5; D is possibly TRBD1 (6 bases). The CDR3 consists of 16 residues. The V and J ends lost 6 bases and 0 bases respectively, with 15 bases between them. The germline V gene has CDR1 MNHNY and CDR2 SVGAGI (reference sequence). The CDR3 region has the DNA TGTGCCAGCAGCCGCCGAACAGGGAATAGCAATCAGCCCCAGCATTTT. Translated, it gives CASSRRTGNSNQPQHF.

The V gene is TRBV19, the J gene TRBJ2-3; tentatively, D is TRBD2 (6 bases). The CDR3 loop spans 14 amino acids. V was shortened by 9 bases and J by 4 bases, with 17 bases between the two germline ends. The germline V gene encodes CDR1 LNHDA and CDR2 SQIVND (reference sequence). CDR3 coding DNA: TGTGCCAGCGCTCCTGCGGGGAGGCCAGATACGCAGTATTTT. It codes for CASAPAGRPDTQYF. Filled out from reference TRBV19 and TRBJ2-3, the complete variable domain reads DGGITQSPKYLFRKEGQNVTLSCEQNLNHDAMYWYRQDPGQGLRLIYYSQIVNDFQKGDIAEGYSVSREKKESFPLTVTSAQKNPTAFYLCASAPAGRPDTQYFGPGTRLTVL.

The chain joins TRBV7-2 to TRBJ2-7, with 7 positions matching TRBD1. The CDR3 is 15 residues long. V trimming: 4 bases; J trimming: 4 bases; junction bases outside the gene matches: 10. CDR1 SGHTA and CDR2 FQGNSA come from the germline V gene. The CDR3 protein is CASSSRGQRTYEQYF. Here the CDR3 DNA reads TGTGCCAGCAGCTCCCGGGGACAGCGGACGTACGAGCAGTACTTC.

The chain joins TRBV27 to TRBJ2-7; the D gene is possibly TRBD2 (6 bases). The CDR3 has 18 amino acids. Trimming took off 0 bases at V and 0 bases at J, with 18 bases between the two ends. CDR1 MNHEY and CDR2 SMNVEV come from the germline V gene (reference sequence). The CDR3 protein is CASSLSGVGERASYEQYF. The CDR3 DNA reads as TGTGCCAGCAGTTTATCGGGCGTAGGGGAGCGGGCCTCCTACGAGCAGTACTTC.

J is TRBJ2-7 and V is TRBV25-1; 8 bases agree with TRBD1. V trimming: 8 bases; J trimming: 4 bases; junction bases outside the gene matches: 7. This CDR3 spans 13 amino acids. CDR1 and CDR2 (germline): MGHDK, SYGVNS. CDR3 bases: TGTGCCAGCCTCGAGACAGGGGCATACGAGCAGTACTTC. This gives the protein CASLETGAYEQYF.

Note on this clone: At the DNA level, this CDR3 is encoded by other sequences in the same sample as well. The rearrangement uses TRBV7-2 and TRBJ2-3; the match to TRBD2 covers 12 bases. Trimming took 5 bases from V and 1 from J; bases not matched to a gene: 4. This CDR3 is 16 amino acids long. Germline-derived CDR1 and CDR2 are SGHTA and FQGNSA. CDR3 DNA: TGTGCCAGCAGCCCGCGACTAGCGGGAGGCACAGATACGCAGTATTTT. It translates to CASSPRLAGGTDTQYF.

The chain has TRBV7-2 and TRBJ1-5; 11 bases are shared with TRBD1. Germline CDR1 reads SGHTA; CDR2 reads FQGNSA. This CDR3 comprises 18 residues. V lost 5 bases to trimming and J lost 0 bases; unmatched junction nucleotides: 9. The CDR3 DNA sequence: TGTGCCAGCAGCCTCCTCCCGGGACAGGGGGGTAGCAATCAGCCCCAGCATTTT. Its protein is CASSLLPGQGGSNQPQHF.

This chain links TRBV30 with TRBJ1-2; 11 bases line up with TRBD1. With 2 bases clipped from V and 4 bases from J, the junction kept 3 bases outside the gene matches. The CDR3 totals 14 residues. CDR1 is GTSNPN, CDR2 SVGIG, per germline (reference sequence). The CDR3 reads CAWSPGTGGYGYTF. CDR3 bases: TGTGCCTGGAGTCCCGGGACAGGGGGCTATGGCTACACCTTC.

Concerning this clone: Other DNA sequences within the sample encode an identical CDR3. The rearrangement joins TRBV5-1 to TRBJ2-5, with TRBD2 as a possible D gene (5 bases). This CDR3 has 13 residues. V lost 0 bases to trimming and J lost 5 bases, with 8 bases between them. CDR1 and CDR2 (germline): SGHRS, YFSETQ. The CDR3 loop reads CASSLGGEETQYF. DNA of the CDR3: TGCGCCAGCAGCTTGGGGGGAGAGGAGACCCAGTACTTC.

This clone has only a few counts. The chain employs TRBV29-1 and TRBJ1-1, with TRBD1 identical over 9 bases. Germline-derived CDR1 and CDR2 are SQVTM and ANQGSEA. The CDR3 length is 14 residues. V lost 6 bases to trimming and J lost 0 bases; unmatched junction nucleotides: 5. For the CDR3, the DNA is TGCAGCGTACAGGGGGCTACCATGAACACTGAAGCTTTCTTT. Its translation is CSVQGATMNTEAFF.

This chain's CDR3 is CASSTGTPNYGYTF. The CDR3 DNA is TGTGCCAGCAGCACAGGGACGCCTAACTATGGCTACACCTTC. The V call is TRBV7-2, the J call TRBJ1-2, with D possibly TRBD1 on 6 matching bases. Per germline, CDR1 SGHTA and CDR2 FQGNSA. The V end was cut by 5 bases, the J end by 0 bases, with 10 bases between. The CDR3 runs to 14 residues.

In its sample, this clone was seen a few times. This chain joins TRBV4-3 and TRBJ1-1; a possible D gene is TRBD1 (5 bases). Trimming cost V 4 bases and J 0 bases, with 15 bases left between them. The CDR3 loop spans 16 amino acids. Germline CDR1 is LGHNA and CDR2 is YSLEER. The CDR3 region has the DNA TGCGCCAGCAGCCGCCACTCCGGGGGACTGAACACTGAAGCTTTCTTT. Translated: CASSRHSGGLNTEAFF.

There are a few counts of this clone. This chain links TRBV4-3 with TRBJ1-1, with TRBD1 matching 7 bases. The CDR3 sequence is 13 residues long. CDR1 is LGHNA, CDR2 YSLEER, per germline. The J segment lost 5 bases and the V segment lost 4 bases, leaving 4 bases of the junction unmatched. CDR3 nucleotide sequence: TGCGCCAGCAGCCGTACAGGGGTGACTGAAGCTTTCTTT. Protein sequence: CASSRTGVTEAFF.

V is TRBV6-1 and J is TRBJ1-1; D uncertain. Germline V lookup: CDR1 MNHNS, CDR2 SASEGT. The CDR3 spans 11 residues. Trimming took off 8 bases at V and 7 bases at J, with 11 bases between the two ends. CDR3 loop: CASGPRGEAFF. In nucleotides, the CDR3 is TGTGCCAGCGGTCCACGGGGTGAAGCTTTCTTT.